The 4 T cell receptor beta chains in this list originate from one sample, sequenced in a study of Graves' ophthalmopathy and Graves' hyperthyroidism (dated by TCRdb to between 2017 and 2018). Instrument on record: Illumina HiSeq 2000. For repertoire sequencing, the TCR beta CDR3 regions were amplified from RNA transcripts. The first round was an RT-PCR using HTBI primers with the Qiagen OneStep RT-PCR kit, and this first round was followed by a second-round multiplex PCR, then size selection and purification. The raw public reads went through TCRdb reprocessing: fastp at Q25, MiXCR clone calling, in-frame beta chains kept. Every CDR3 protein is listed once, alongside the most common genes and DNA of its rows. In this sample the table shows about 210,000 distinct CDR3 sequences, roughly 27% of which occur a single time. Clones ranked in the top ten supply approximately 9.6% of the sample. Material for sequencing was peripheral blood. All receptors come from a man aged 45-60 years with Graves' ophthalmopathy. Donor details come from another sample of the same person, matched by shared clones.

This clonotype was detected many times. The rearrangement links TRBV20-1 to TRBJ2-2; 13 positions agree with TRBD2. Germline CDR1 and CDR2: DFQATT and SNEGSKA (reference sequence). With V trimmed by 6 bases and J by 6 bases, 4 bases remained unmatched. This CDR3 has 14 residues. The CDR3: CSAVTSGRAGELFF. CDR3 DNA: TGCAGTGCCGTTACTAGCGGGAGGGCCGGGGAGCTGTTTTTT.

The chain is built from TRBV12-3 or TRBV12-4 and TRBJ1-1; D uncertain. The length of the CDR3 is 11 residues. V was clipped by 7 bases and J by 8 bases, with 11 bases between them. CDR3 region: CASTLEREAFF. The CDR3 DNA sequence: TGTGCCAGCACCCTTGAGAGGGAAGCTTTCTTT.

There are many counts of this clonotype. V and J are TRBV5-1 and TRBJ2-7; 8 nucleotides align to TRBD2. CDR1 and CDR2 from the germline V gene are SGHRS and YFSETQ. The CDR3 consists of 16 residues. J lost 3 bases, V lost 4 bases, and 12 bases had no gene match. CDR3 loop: CASSLFPTGGGYEQYF. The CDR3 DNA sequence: TGCGCCAGCAGCCTTTTCCCGACGGGAGGGGGCTACGAGCAGTACTTC. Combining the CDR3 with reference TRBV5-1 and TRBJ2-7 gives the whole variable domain KAGVTQTPRYLIKTRGQQVTLSCSPISGHRSVSWYQQTPGQGLQFLFEYFSETQRNKGNFPGRFSGRQFSNSRSEMNVSTLELGDSALYLCASSLFPTGGGYEQYFGPGTRLTVT.

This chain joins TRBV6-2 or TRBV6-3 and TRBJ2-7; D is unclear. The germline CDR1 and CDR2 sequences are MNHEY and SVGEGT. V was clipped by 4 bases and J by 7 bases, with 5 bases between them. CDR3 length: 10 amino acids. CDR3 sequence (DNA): TGTGCCAGCAGTTCCTTTGAGCAGTACTTC. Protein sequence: CASSSFEQYF.